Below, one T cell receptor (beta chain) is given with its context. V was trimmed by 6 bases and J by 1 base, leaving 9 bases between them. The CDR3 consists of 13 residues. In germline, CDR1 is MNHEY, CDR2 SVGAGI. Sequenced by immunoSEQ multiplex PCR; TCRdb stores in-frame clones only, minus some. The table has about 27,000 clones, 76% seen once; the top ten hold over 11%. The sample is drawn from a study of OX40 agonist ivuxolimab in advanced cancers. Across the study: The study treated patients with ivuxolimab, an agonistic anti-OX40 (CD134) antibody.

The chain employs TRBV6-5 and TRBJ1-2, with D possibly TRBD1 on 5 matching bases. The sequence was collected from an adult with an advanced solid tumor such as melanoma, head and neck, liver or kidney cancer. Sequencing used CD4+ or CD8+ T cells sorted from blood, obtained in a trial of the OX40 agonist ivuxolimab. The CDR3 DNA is TGTGCCAGCAGGTCGGGACTTAACTATGGCTACACCTTC. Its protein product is CASRSGLNYGYTF.